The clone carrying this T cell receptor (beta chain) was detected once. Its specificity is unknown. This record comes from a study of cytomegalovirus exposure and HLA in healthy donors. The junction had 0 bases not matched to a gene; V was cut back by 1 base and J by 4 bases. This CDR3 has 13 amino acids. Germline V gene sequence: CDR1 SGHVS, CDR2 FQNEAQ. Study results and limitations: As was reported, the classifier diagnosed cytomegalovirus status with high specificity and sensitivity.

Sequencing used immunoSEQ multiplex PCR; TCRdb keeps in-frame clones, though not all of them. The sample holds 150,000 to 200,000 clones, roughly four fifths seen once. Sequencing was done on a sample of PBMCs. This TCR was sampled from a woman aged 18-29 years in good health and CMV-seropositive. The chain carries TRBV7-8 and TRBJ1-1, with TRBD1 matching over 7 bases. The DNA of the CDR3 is TGTGCCAGCAGCTTAGACAGGGGCACTGAAGCTTTCTTT. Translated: CASSLDRGTEAFF. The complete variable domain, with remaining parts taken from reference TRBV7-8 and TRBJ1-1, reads GAGVSQSPRYKVAKRGQDVALRCDPISGHVSLFWYQQALGQGPEFLTYFQNEAQLDKSGLPSDRFFAERPEGSVSTLKIQRTQQEDSAVYLCASSLDRGTEAFFGQGTRLTVV.